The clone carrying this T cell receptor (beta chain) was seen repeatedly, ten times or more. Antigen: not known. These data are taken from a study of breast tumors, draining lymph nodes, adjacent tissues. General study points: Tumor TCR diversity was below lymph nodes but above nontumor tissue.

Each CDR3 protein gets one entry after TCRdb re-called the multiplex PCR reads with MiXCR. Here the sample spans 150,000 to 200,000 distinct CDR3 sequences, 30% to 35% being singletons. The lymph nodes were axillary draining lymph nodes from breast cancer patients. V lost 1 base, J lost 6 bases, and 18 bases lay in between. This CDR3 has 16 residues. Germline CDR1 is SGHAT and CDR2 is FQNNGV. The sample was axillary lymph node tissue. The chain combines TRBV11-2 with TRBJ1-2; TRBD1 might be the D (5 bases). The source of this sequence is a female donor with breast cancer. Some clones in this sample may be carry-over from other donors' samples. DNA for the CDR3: TGTGCCAGCAGCTTAGTCGGCCTGGGACCCGATAATGGCTACACCTTC. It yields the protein CASSLVGLGPDNGYTF.